This section outlines one T cell receptor beta chain sequence together with its context. Just one base apart from a much larger clone, this may be a read error. This specimen comes from a study of metastatic and nonmetastatic thyroid tumors. About the study: A comparison of repertoires was made across blood and tumor or nodule tissue from malignant and benign thyroid patients.

The germline V gene encodes CDR1 LGHNA and CDR2 YNFKEQ. The CDR3 is 17 amino acids. V lost 0 bases, J lost 5 bases, and 17 bases lay in between. Treatment of any kind had been given to no patient before thyroid surgery. TCRdb reprocessed the PCR reads via MiXCR. Of over 20,000 clones listed, around 15% are singletons. Sequenced: blood. This clonotype was sampled from a female donor with papillary thyroid cancer or a benign thyroid nodule (not recorded which). Some clones in this sample may be carry-over from other donors' samples. The chain uses TRBV4-2 and TRBJ2-1; D may match TRBD1 or TRBD2 (6 bases each). CDR3 nucleotides: TGTGCCAGCAGCCAAGATCGGGGGCAGTGGCCCAACAATGAGCAGTTCTTC. As protein: CASSQDRGQWPNNEQFF.